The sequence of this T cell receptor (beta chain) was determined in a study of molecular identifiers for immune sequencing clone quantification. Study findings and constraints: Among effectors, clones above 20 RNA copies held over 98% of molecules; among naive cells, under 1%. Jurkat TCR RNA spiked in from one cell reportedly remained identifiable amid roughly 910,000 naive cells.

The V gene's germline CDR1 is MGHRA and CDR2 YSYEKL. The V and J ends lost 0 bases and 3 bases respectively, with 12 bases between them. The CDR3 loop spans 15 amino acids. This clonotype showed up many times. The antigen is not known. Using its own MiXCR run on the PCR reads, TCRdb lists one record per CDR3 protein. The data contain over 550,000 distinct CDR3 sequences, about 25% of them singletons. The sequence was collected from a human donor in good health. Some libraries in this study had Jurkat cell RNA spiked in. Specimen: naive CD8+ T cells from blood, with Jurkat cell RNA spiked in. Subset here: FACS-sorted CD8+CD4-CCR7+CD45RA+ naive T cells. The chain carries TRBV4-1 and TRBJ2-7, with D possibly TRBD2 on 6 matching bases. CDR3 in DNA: TGCGCCAGCAGCCAAGACCCGGAGGGGTTCTACGAGCAGTACTTC. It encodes CASSQDPEGFYEQYF.